This TCR beta chain is from a study of blood T cells in healthy people across ages. A sample-barcoded 5' primer and a J-beta primer mix were used in a second PCR of about 7 to 11 cycles. TCRdb re-analysed the 5' RACE reads in MiXCR, keeping a single row per CDR3 protein. Of 1.5 million to 2 million distinct CDR3 sequences listed, about 28% are singletons. V lost 3 bases and J lost 5, with 14 bases in between. The CDR3 length is 15 residues. The germline CDR1 and CDR2 sequences are SGDLS and YYNGEE. Those donating, healthy Caucasian individuals from Russia, were aged roughly 6 to 95. The chain uses TRBV9 and TRBJ2-2, with D perhaps matching TRBD2 (5 bases). The origin of this receptor is a woman between 25 and 40 years old in good health. Material: blood. CDR3 protein: CASSGKASPTGELFF. The CDR3, as DNA: TGTGCCAGCAGCGGTAAGGCTAGCCCGACCGGGGAGCTGTTTTTT.